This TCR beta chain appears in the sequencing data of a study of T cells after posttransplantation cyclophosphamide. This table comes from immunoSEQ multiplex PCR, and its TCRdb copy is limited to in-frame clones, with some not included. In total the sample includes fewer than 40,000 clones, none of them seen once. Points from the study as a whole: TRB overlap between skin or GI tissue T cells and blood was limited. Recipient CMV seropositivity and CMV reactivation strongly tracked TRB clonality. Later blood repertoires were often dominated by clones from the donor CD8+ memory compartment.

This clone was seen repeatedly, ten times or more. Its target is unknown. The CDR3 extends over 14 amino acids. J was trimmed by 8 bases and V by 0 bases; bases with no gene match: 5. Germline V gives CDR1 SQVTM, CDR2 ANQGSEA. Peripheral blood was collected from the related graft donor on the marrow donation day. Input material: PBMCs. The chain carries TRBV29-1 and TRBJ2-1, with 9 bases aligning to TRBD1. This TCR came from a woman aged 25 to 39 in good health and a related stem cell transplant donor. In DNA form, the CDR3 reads TGCAGCGTTGAAGAGGGACAGGGAGGGGATGAGCAGTTCTTC. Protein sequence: CSVEEGQGGDEQFF.